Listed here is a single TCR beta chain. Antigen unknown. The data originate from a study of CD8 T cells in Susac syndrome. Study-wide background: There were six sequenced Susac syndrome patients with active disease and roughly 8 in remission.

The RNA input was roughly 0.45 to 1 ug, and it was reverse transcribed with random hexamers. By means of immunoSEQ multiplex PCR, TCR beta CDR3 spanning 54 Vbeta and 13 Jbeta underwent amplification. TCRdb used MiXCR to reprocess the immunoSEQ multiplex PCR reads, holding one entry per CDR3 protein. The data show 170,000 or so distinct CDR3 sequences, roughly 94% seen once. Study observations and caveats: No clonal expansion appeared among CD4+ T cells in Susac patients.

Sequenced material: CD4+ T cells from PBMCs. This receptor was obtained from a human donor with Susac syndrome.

The CDR3, as DNA: TGCAGCGTTCTTCGCGACGCGGCTAACACAGATACGCAGTATTTT. Translating gives CSVLRDAANTDTQYF. The chain joins TRBV29-1 to TRBJ2-3; the D is unclear. Germline lookup yields CDR1 SQVTM and CDR2 ANQGSEA. Trimming left V 5 bases short and J 2 bases short, with 17 bases between. The CDR3 consists of 15 residues.